The 15 T cell receptor beta chains presented below share a single source sample, sequenced in a study of T cells after yellow fever vaccination. TCRdb ran MiXCR on the 5' RACE reads and lists one entry per CDR3 protein. The repertoire consists of around 350,000 distinct CDR3 sequences, with 6.2% occurring once and the leading ten covering approximately 16%. This sample comprised PBMCs, obtained 5 days after the yellow fever booster vaccination. The receptors were sampled from a man aged 30 to 39 who received the YFV17D yellow fever vaccine.

This clonotype was picked up a small number of times. The chain carries TRBV28 and TRBJ2-2, with a tentative D call TRBD2 (5 bases). The germline gives CDR1 MDHEN, CDR2 SYDVKM. The CDR3 spans 15 residues. V was trimmed by 8 bases and J by 1 base, leaving 14 bases between them. The CDR3 is CASLGADLNTGELFF. CDR3 sequence (DNA): TGTGCCAGCCTTGGAGCGGATTTGAACACCGGGGAGCTGTTTTTT.

In the case of this clonotype: The junction does not match germline at one end; this may be a read error. The chain links TRBV11-2 to TRBJ2-1, with a weak D call TRBD2 (5 bases). CDR1 and CDR2 from the germline V gene are SGHAT and FQNNGV. The CDR3 spans 12 residues. CDR3 in DNA: TGTGCCAGCAGCCGAGGCTGGGGAGAGCCGTTCTTC. Translated, it gives CASSRGWGEPFF. Using reference TRBV11-2 and TRBJ2-1 for the parts outside the CDR3, the full variable domain is EAGVAQSPRYKIIEKRQSVAFWCNPISGHATLYWYQQILGQGPKLLIQFQNNGVVDDSQLPKDRFSAERLKGVDSTLKIQPAKLEDSAVYLCASSRGWGEPFFGPGTRLTVL.

This clonotype was observed a few times. The chain links TRBV6-5 to TRBJ1-1, with no clear D. The CDR3 has 10 residues. Germline lookup yields CDR1 MNHEY and CDR2 SVGAGI. V lost 11 bases and J lost 3, with 7 bases in between. This CDR3 reads CAVVHTEAFF. CDR3 DNA sequence: TGTGCCGTCGTCCACACTGAAGCTTTCTTT.

The chain links TRBV5-5 to TRBJ1-5, with D unresolved. V lost 2 bases and J lost 2, with 11 bases in between. The CDR3 has 15 amino acids. The germline V gene has CDR1 SGHKS and CDR2 YYEKEE (reference sequence). The DNA for the CDR3 is TGTGCCAGCAGCTTCTTTCCGCGTGGCAATCAGCCCCAGCATTTT. This gives the protein CASSFFPRGNQPQHF.

V gene TRBV21-1 combines with J gene TRBJ1-5; the table gives TRBD1 as D, unverified against the DNA. TRBV21-1 is classified as a pseudogene. This CDR3 contains 18 residues. The CDR3 sequence is CASSKEGGAGATYQPQHF. The CDR3 nucleotides read TGTGCCAGCAGCAAAGAGGGGGGGGCGGGGGCAACTTATCAGCCCCAGCATTTT.

The chain combines TRBV28 with TRBJ2-7, with D possibly being TRBD1 or TRBD2 (5 bases each). There are 21 residues in the CDR3. Trimming shortened V by 5 bases and J by 0 bases, and 32 bases separated the two germline ends. The germline V gene encodes CDR1 MDHEN and CDR2 SYDVKM. The CDR3 DNA reads TGTGCCAGCAGTGGACCTCCAGAGGGGCTTTTATCCCCTGTAGTCTCCTACGAGCAGTACTTC. Protein sequence: CASSGPPEGLLSPVVSYEQYF.

This clonotype was observed a few times. DNA of the CDR3: TGCAGCGTTGTCGGCAGTATGTACAATGAGCAGTTCTTC. Translation gives CSVVGSMYNEQFF. The rearrangement joins TRBV29-1 to TRBJ2-1; D unclear. The CDR3 sequence is 13 residues long. CDR1 SQVTM and CDR2 ANQGSEA come from the germline V gene. V lost 4 bases and J 4 bases, leaving 11 bases between the germline ends.

The chain links TRBV5-6 to TRBJ1-2, with D possibly being TRBD1 (5 bases). The CDR3 loop spans 17 amino acids. CDR1 SGHDT and CDR2 YYEEEE come from the germline V gene. V shed 0 bases and J shed 8 bases, with 23 bases lying between them. The DNA for the CDR3 is TGTGCCAGCAGCTTGGTACGAATCCGCCCGGGGGAATGGGGCTACACCTTC. As protein: CASSLVRIRPGEWGYTF.

This clonotype was found a few times. The chain is built from TRBV6-6 and TRBJ1-1; D uncertain. This CDR3 has 13 residues. Trimming pared 4 bases from V and 5 bases from J, leaving 11 bases between. Germline CDR1 reads MNHNY; CDR2 reads SVGAGI (reference sequence). DNA of the CDR3: TGTGCCAGCAGTTCCGACCCCGGGACTGAAGCTTTCTTT. Protein sequence: CASSSDPGTEAFF.

Ten or more counts support this clonotype. This chain uses TRBV3-1 with TRBJ2-7; D remains unclear. Trimming stripped 0 bases from V and 11 bases from J, with 11 bases between. There are 12 residues in the CDR3. Germline CDR1 reads LGHDT; CDR2 reads YNNKEL (reference sequence). The CDR3 loop is CASSQDKGSEYF. CDR3 nucleotides: TGTGCCAGCAGCCAAGATAAAGGTTCTGAGTACTTC.

This clonotype was seen more than once but under ten times. This chain connects TRBV5-1 to TRBJ2-3, with 9 bases matching TRBD1. CDR3 length: 16 amino acids. The ends lost 0 bases at V and 0 bases at J; junction bases unmatched: 2. Germline CDR1 is SGHRS and CDR2 is YFSETQ. The CDR3 region has the DNA TGCGCCAGCAGCTTGGGGGGACAGGGAAGCACAGATACGCAGTATTTT. Protein: CASSLGGQGSTDTQYF.

This clonotype was counted ten times or more. For the CDR3, the DNA is TGTGCCACCCGACGCGGGGGGAACACTGAAGCTTTCTTT. This sequence encodes CATRRGGNTEAFF. This chain links TRBV18 with TRBJ1-1; tentative D call: TRBD1 (5 bases). The V end was cut by 10 bases, the J end by 1 base, with 13 bases between. The CDR3 length is 13 residues. Germline V gene lookup returns CDR1 KGHSH and CDR2 LQKENI.

Ten or more counts support this clonotype. The chain uses TRBV3-1 and TRBJ1-4; D not certain. Germline lookup yields CDR1 LGHDT and CDR2 YNNKEL (reference sequence). The V end lost 1 base, the J end lost 7 bases, and 4 bases lay between the germline ends. The CDR3 loop spans 12 amino acids. The CDR3 DNA is TGTGCCAGCAGCCAAGGCGGTGAAAAACTGTTTTTT. Residues: CASSQGGEKLFF. The full variable domain, with the rest looked up from reference TRBV3-1 and TRBJ1-4, is DTAVSQTPKYLVTQMGNDKSIKCEQNLGHDTMYWYKQDSKKFLKIMFSYNNKELIINETVPNRFSPKSPDKAHLNLHINSLELGDSAVYFCASSQGGEKLFFGSGTQLSVL.

This clonotype was detected a few times. The V and J genes are TRBV10-3 and TRBJ1-2; no reliable D call. The V end lost 3 bases, the J end lost 0 bases, and 14 bases lay between the germline ends. Germline V gene data show CDR1 as ENHRY and CDR2 as SYGVKD. CDR3 size: 16 residues. The CDR3, as DNA: TGTGCCATCAGTGATAGGTCCCTTTCCCCTAACTATGGCTACACCTTC. This gives the protein CAISDRSLSPNYGYTF.

The chain is built from TRBV28 and TRBJ2-2; D gene ambiguous. This CDR3 contains 14 residues. Germline-derived CDR1 and CDR2 are MDHEN and SYDVKM. The V end lost 5 bases, the J end lost 4 bases, and 11 bases lay between the germline ends. The CDR3 DNA is TGTGCCAGCAGTCGACTTGTGGGCACCGGGGAGCTGTTTTTT. It yields the protein CASSRLVGTGELFF.